The source of this TCR beta chain is a study of early stage breast cancer tumors. General study results and limits: Blood repertoires resembled normal breast more than tumor. Tumors had about 2.3-fold higher T cell density than normal breast.

The assay was immunoSEQ multiplex PCR, and TCRdb's table has in-frame clones only and misses some. This sample has fewer than 30,000 clones, with about three fifths found just once. This clone was seen a single time. Its antigen is not known. The sequence was obtained from a person aged 45 to 59 with breast cancer. The source material was breast tumor tissue.

The CDR3 coding sequence is TGTGCCAGCAGCATGTCATGGAAGAACCGGGGTCAGCCCCAGCATTTT. This gives the protein CASSMSWKNRGQPQHF. The chain carries TRBV21-1 and TRBJ1-5. TRBV21-1 corresponds to a pseudogene. There are 16 residues in the CDR3.